These 27 T cell receptor beta chains originate from one sample sequenced in a study of CD8 T cells in ankylosing spondylitis (dated by TCRdb to the late 2010s). What the study reported, not specific to this receptor: Blood from ankylosing spondylitis patients appeared to be characterized by a TCR beta motif composed of eight highly homologous amino acid variants.

Libraries were constructed by 5' RACE. The listed sequencing device is Illumina HiSeq 2500. TCRdb passed the public sequencing reads through fastp at Q25 and MiXCR, retaining productive beta sequences. Every distinct CDR3 protein forms one entry, paired with its most common genes and DNA. Present in this sample are 500,000 or so distinct CDR3 sequences, under 5.5% of which were seen just once. The ten largest clones take up around 3.6% of the sample. These receptors' antigens are unknown. What was sequenced was blood, either unsorted or a sorted T cell fraction (not recorded which). These receptors were collected from a male donor with ankylosing spondylitis.

The CDR3 here is CASSLDRGKETQYF. Here the CDR3 DNA reads TGCGCCAGCAGCTTGGACAGGGGTAAAGAGACCCAGTACTTC. The rearrangement joins TRBV5-1 to TRBJ2-5; 7 nucleotides line up with TRBD1. The CDR3 covers 14 residues. Germline V gene data show CDR1 as SGHRS and CDR2 as YFSETQ. V shed 0 bases, J shed 3 bases, and the junction held 2 bases outside the gene matches.

This clonotype was recorded at least ten times. The V call is TRBV20-1, the J call TRBJ2-1, with 7 bases identical to TRBD2. This CDR3 has 14 residues. The J segment lost 5 bases and the V segment lost 5 bases, leaving 9 bases of the junction unmatched. Germline lookup yields CDR1 DFQATT and CDR2 SNEGSKA (reference sequence). The CDR3 loop reads CSASSWTSHNEQFF. The CDR3 bases are TGCAGTGCTTCCTCTTGGACTAGTCACAATGAGCAGTTCTTC.

This clonotype was recorded at least ten times. The chain joins TRBV7-2 to TRBJ1-5; tentative D call: TRBD1 (5 bases). From germline, CDR1 is SGHTA and CDR2 FQGNSA. Trimming stripped 4 bases from V and 10 bases from J, with 11 bases between. This CDR3 is 12 amino acids long. In DNA, the CDR3 is TGTGCCAGCAGCTCGGGTGGGGGACCCCAGCATTTT. It is translated as CASSSGGGPQHF.

This sequence joins TRBV2 and TRBJ2-5, with D possibly being TRBD1 or TRBD2 (5 bases each). Germline V CDR1 and CDR2: SNHLY, FYNNEI. Between the trimmed V and J ends, which lost 5 bases and 1 base, there was a span of 26 bases. This CDR3 is built from 19 residues. CDR3 DNA: TGTGCCAGCAGTTTAACGTTCGGTCGGGACCGCCTCTCCCAAGAGACCCAGTACTTC. Translation gives CASSLTFGRDRLSQETQYF.

This clonotype was picked up many times. The rearrangement joins TRBV10-3 to TRBJ1-2; the D gene is possibly TRBD1 (6 bases). The CDR3 runs to 15 residues. CDR1 is ENHRY and CDR2 is SYGVKD in the germline V gene. V was clipped by 6 bases and J by 4 bases, with 18 bases between them. The CDR3 spells CAISPGQTLSYGYTF. DNA of the CDR3: TGTGCCATCAGCCCCGGACAGACATTATCCTATGGCTACACCTTC.

This chain joins TRBV9 and TRBJ1-1, with TRBD1 matching over 8 bases. This CDR3 has 14 amino acids. Per the germline V gene, CDR1 is SGDLS and CDR2 is YYNGEE. The V gene end was trimmed by 3 bases and the J gene end by 1 base; junction bases not matched to a gene: 2. CDR3: CASSAGGWNTEAFF. The CDR3 DNA sequence: TGTGCCAGCAGCGCAGGGGGCTGGAACACTGAAGCTTTCTTT.

The gene calls are TRBV7-8 and TRBJ2-7; possible D gene TRBD1, 6 bases. The V end lost 0 bases, the J end lost 3 bases, and 15 bases lay between the germline ends. The CDR3 covers 16 residues. Germline V gene data show CDR1 as SGHVS and CDR2 as FQNEAQ. This CDR3 reads CASSLAFRDRNYEQYF. The CDR3 DNA follows: TGTGCCAGCAGCTTAGCTTTTAGAGACAGGAACTACGAGCAGTACTTC.

This clonotype was seen ten or more times. The chain recombines TRBV10-3 with TRBJ2-3, with 7 bases fitting TRBD2. The V segment lost 6 bases and the J segment 3 bases; nucleotides outside the gene matches: 9. The germline gives CDR1 ENHRY, CDR2 SYGVKD. This CDR3 is built from 15 residues. DNA for the CDR3: TGTGCCATCAGCCGAGGACTAGGCGGGACAGATACGCAGTATTTT. Its protein is CAISRGLGGTDTQYF.

This clonotype came up many times. V and J are TRBV9 and TRBJ2-3; 9 bases match TRBD1. V dropped 3 bases and J dropped 0; count of bases not matched to a gene: 5. The CDR3 runs 16 residues. Germline V gene lookup returns CDR1 SGDLS and CDR2 YYNGEE. CDR3 loop: CASSASGTGSTDTQYF. CDR3 DNA: TGTGCCAGCAGCGCCTCCGGGACAGGGAGCACAGATACGCAGTATTTT.

This clonotype was seen at least ten times. The rearrangement joins TRBV12-3 or TRBV12-4 to TRBJ1-4, with D perhaps matching TRBD1 (6 bases). The V end lost 6 bases, the J end lost 5 bases, and 13 bases lay between the germline ends. This CDR3 is 14 amino acids long. CDR3 sequence: CASSRWGRNEKLFF. The CDR3 nucleotides read TGTGCCAGCAGCCGCTGGGGGCGGAATGAAAAACTGTTTTTT.

This clonotype was seen many times. The chain has TRBV20-1 and TRBJ2-3; tentatively, D is TRBD2 (6 bases). Germline CDR1 and CDR2: DFQATT and SNEGSKA (reference sequence). The length of the CDR3 is 12 residues. V was cut by 5 bases and J by 9 bases, with 15 bases left in between. In nucleotides, the CDR3 is TGCAGTGCTCCCCCGTGGAGGGACACGCAGTATTTT. The encoded protein is CSAPPWRDTQYF.

The chain carries TRBV20-1 and TRBJ2-2; 13 positions match TRBD2. The CDR3 extends over 15 amino acids. Germline values: CDR1 DFQATT, CDR2 SNEGSKA (reference sequence). J lost 4 bases, V lost 6 bases, and 5 bases had no gene match. The CDR3 is CSARTSGRPTGELFF. CDR3 in DNA: TGCAGTGCCAGGACTAGCGGGAGACCCACCGGGGAGCTGTTTTTT.

Comment on this clonotype: This sequence may be a read error, since a much larger clone differs from it by one base. The chain joins TRBV7-2 to TRBJ1-3; D unresolved. Germline V gene lookup returns CDR1 SGHTA and CDR2 FQGNSA. The V end lost 3 bases, the J end lost 3 bases, and 12 bases lay between the germline ends. The CDR3 consists of 15 residues. The DNA for the CDR3 is TGTGCCAGCAGCTTCACCGACCGACATGGAAACACCATATATTTT. It codes for CASSFTDRHGNTIYF.

This clonotype was found many times. The chain joins TRBV20-1 to TRBJ2-3, with no clear D. Deletions cut 7 bases from V and 2 bases from J, with 13 bases between. Germline V gene data show CDR1 as DFQATT and CDR2 as SNEGSKA (reference sequence). The CDR3 has 13 residues. The CDR3 bases are TGCAGTGTGCTCCCACAAGTCACAGATACGCAGTATTTT. It codes for CSVLPQVTDTQYF.

A few counts support this clonotype. The chain combines TRBV14 with TRBJ2-7, with D unclear. V dropped 4 bases and J dropped 2 bases, with 15 bases sitting between them. The CDR3 length is 15 residues. Germline lookup yields CDR1 SGHDN and CDR2 FVKESK. CDR3 sequence reads: CASSRLPGPPYEQYF. CDR3 nucleotides: TGTGCCAGCAGCCGCCTCCCCGGGCCCCCCTACGAGCAGTACTTC.

This clonotype was counted ten times or more. The chain links TRBV7-2 to TRBJ2-2; D remains unclear. V shed 5 bases and J shed 6 bases, with 7 bases lying between them. The CDR3 consists of 12 residues. The germline V gene has CDR1 SGHTA and CDR2 FQGNSA. CDR3 bases: TGTGCCAGCAGCCCCCGTTCCGGGGAGCTGTTTTTT. It translates to CASSPRSGELFF.

In this sample, this clonotype turned up many times. The chain is built from TRBV5-1 and TRBJ2-7; the D is unclear. Per germline, CDR1 SGHRS and CDR2 YFSETQ. Trimming shortened V by 4 bases and J by 4 bases, and 21 bases separated the two germline ends. The CDR3 is 16 residues long. CDR3 sequence: CASSVASPSRAYEQYF. The CDR3 bases are TGCGCCAGCAGCGTCGCGTCCCCCAGCCGAGCATACGAGCAGTACTTC.

This clonotype was recorded at least ten times. The chain couples TRBV12-3 or TRBV12-4 to TRBJ1-3; TRBD1 matches at 8 bases. The CDR3 is 17 amino acids. The V gene end was trimmed by 3 bases and the J gene end by 0 bases; junction bases not matched to a gene: 7. CDR3 DNA: TGTGCCAGCAGTTTTTTCCAGGGGGCCACCTCTGGAAACACCATATATTTT. Encoded protein: CASSFFQGATSGNTIYF.

This clonotype was recorded many times. This chain joins TRBV20-1 and TRBJ2-7; D not certain. This CDR3 contains 13 residues. Trimming removed 1 base at V and 3 bases at J, with 10 bases between. CDR1 and CDR2 from the germline V gene are DFQATT and SNEGSKA (reference sequence). The CDR3 is CSARVRQDYEQYF. Here the CDR3 DNA reads TGCAGTGCTAGAGTGAGGCAAGACTACGAGCAGTACTTC.

This clonotype was detected many times. The chain is built from TRBV6-5 and TRBJ2-1, with 8 bases identical to TRBD1. This CDR3 spans 16 amino acids. The V and J ends lost 4 bases and 7 bases, in that order; junction bases with no gene match: 12. Germline CDR1 MNHEY, CDR2 SVGAGI. The CDR3 reads CASSLYGQGGGNEQFF. Written as DNA, the CDR3 is TGTGCCAGCAGTTTGTACGGACAGGGCGGTGGGAATGAGCAGTTCTTC.

This clonotype occurred many times. The chain has TRBV27 and TRBJ2-7, with D unclear. This CDR3 is 16 amino acids long. V shed 7 bases and J shed 2 bases, with 21 bases lying between them. Germline V gene sequence: CDR1 MNHEY, CDR2 SMNVEV (reference sequence). The CDR3, as DNA: TGTGCCAGCAAACGTACCGGGTCCCCCAGCCCCTACGAGCAGTACTTC. Protein sequence: CASKRTGSPSPYEQYF.

This clonotype was counted many times. This sequence joins TRBV27 and TRBJ2-2; D remains unclear. This CDR3 has 12 residues. Germline V lookup: CDR1 MNHEY, CDR2 SMNVEV (reference sequence). The germline V and J ends were trimmed by 4 bases and 3 bases, with 3 bases remaining between them. The CDR3 protein is CASSWYTGELFF. As DNA, the CDR3 is TGTGCCAGCAGTTGGTACACCGGGGAGCTGTTTTTT.

The table lists this clonotype with many counts. The rearrangement uses TRBV7-6 and TRBJ2-5, with a tentative D call TRBD2 (5 bases). Germline CDR1 reads SGHVS; CDR2 reads FNYEAQ. The CDR3 has 15 amino acids. The V end lost 3 bases, the J end lost 2 bases, and 13 bases lay between the germline ends. The CDR3 loop is CASSFRRNKQETQYF. The DNA for the CDR3 is TGTGCCAGCAGCTTTAGGAGGAACAAACAAGAGACCCAGTACTTC.

In this sample, this clonotype turned up a few times. The CDR3 nucleotides read TGCAGCGTTGGAGGGCCCTCTAATGAAAAACTGTTTTTT. Protein: CSVGGPSNEKLFF. V gene TRBV29-1 combines with J gene TRBJ1-4; D is unclear. Deletions cut 4 bases from V and 3 bases from J, with 9 bases between. The CDR3 is 13 amino acids. Germline lookup yields CDR1 SQVTM and CDR2 ANQGSEA.

This clonotype was counted at least ten times. V and J are TRBV28 and TRBJ1-1; no firm D call. CDR1 is MDHEN and CDR2 is SYDVKM in the germline V gene. The CDR3 runs to 14 residues. Trimming removed 6 bases at V and 1 base at J, with 12 bases between. The CDR3 region has the DNA TGTGCCAGCAGCCCTAAAAGGCGGAACACTGAAGCTTTCTTT. It translates to CASSPKRRNTEAFF.

This clonotype came up many times. J is TRBJ2-2 and V is TRBV24-1; D unclear. V shed 5 bases and J shed 5 bases, with 5 bases lying between them. Germline assignment: CDR1 KGHDR and CDR2 SFDVKD. CDR3 length: 12 residues. In nucleotides, the CDR3 is TGTGCCACCAGTGTTGGGACCGGGGAGCTGTTTTTT. It yields the protein CATSVGTGELFF.

The chain recombines TRBV6-1 with TRBJ1-1, with 9 bases aligning to TRBD1. Germline V CDR1 and CDR2: MNHNS, SASEGT. The CDR3 has 16 residues. Germline trimming cut 6 bases from V and 2 bases from J; bases unmatched to any gene: 10. CDR3 residues: CASRTEGQGGNTEAFF. The CDR3 region has the DNA TGTGCCAGCAGAACCGAGGGACAGGGCGGAAACACTGAAGCTTTCTTT.